The 14 T cell receptor beta chains in this list originate from one sample, sequenced in a study of shared T cell receptors in the human thymus. The protocol was immunoSEQ multiplex PCR, while the TCRdb copy is restricted to in-frame clones and leaves out a portion. The sample carries about 710,000 clones, around 87% recorded once. The same specimen was also included in a second study, on human thymus T cells.

The specimen sequenced was thymocytes. All receptors derive from a boy in the first two years of life with a congenital heart defect.

Only a few counts were recorded for this clone. The chain employs TRBV7-2 and TRBJ2-4; maybe TRBD2 (6 bases). The CDR3 has 15 amino acids. Trimming left V 1 base short and J 0 bases short, with 7 bases between. Germline lookup yields CDR1 SGHTA and CDR2 FQGNSA. CDR3 coding DNA: TGTGCCAGCAGCTTAGAGGGACTAGCCAAAAACATTCAGTACTTC. Encoded protein: CASSLEGLAKNIQYF. Using reference TRBV7-2 and TRBJ2-4 for the parts outside the CDR3, the full variable domain is GAGVSQSPSNKVTEKGKDVELRCDPISGHTALYWYRQSLGQGLEFLIYFQGNSAPDKSGLPSDRFSAERTGGSVSTLTIQRTQQEDSAVYLCASSLEGLAKNIQYFGAGTRLSVL.

V is TRBV15 and J is TRBJ2-7; D perhaps matches TRBD2 (5 bases). This CDR3 is built from 16 residues. Trimming shortened V by 6 bases and J by 1 base, and 19 bases separated the two germline ends. Germline V CDR1 and CDR2: LNHNV, YYDKDF (reference sequence). The CDR3, as DNA: TGTGCCACCAGTAACCGATACCAGAGGGAGTCCTACGAGCAGTACTTC. It codes for CATSNRYQRESYEQYF.

The chain couples TRBV7-6 to TRBJ1-2; 9 bases align to TRBD1. CDR1 and CDR2 from the germline V gene are SGHVS and FNYEAQ. Germline trimming cut 5 bases from V and 6 bases from J; bases unmatched to any gene: 13. There are 16 residues in the CDR3. CDR3 amino acids: CASSLNKDRGGDGYTF. DNA for the CDR3: TGTGCCAGCAGCCTGAACAAGGACAGGGGCGGGGATGGCTACACCTTC.

This chain joins TRBV10-3 and TRBJ1-3; 8 bases map to TRBD1. The CDR3 runs to 14 residues. Germline trimming cut 10 bases from V and 3 bases from J; bases unmatched to any gene: 8. Per the germline V gene, CDR1 is ENHRY and CDR2 is SYGVKD. CDR3 residues: CASEQGADGNTIYF. As DNA, the CDR3 is TGTGCCAGTGAGCAGGGGGCGGATGGAAACACCATATATTTT.

Comments on this clone: Germline is not matched at one junction end, which may reflect a read error. The CDR3 is CATSRVTGTSGREASHEQYF. CDR3 DNA sequence: TGTGCCACCAGCAGAGTAACCGGGACTAGCGGGAGGGAGGCCTCCCACGAGCAGTACTTC. J is TRBJ2-7 and V is TRBV15; 16 bases are shared with TRBD2. CDR3 length: 20 residues. Per germline, CDR1 LNHNV and CDR2 YYDKDF (reference sequence).

This chain uses TRBV30 with TRBJ1-1, with D possibly matching TRBD1 (6 bases). V lost 3 bases and J 0 bases, leaving 14 bases between the germline ends. Germline CDR1 and CDR2: GTSNPN and SVGIG (reference sequence). This CDR3 spans 15 amino acids. In nucleotides, the CDR3 is TGTGCCTGGAGGGGGAGGGACACCCTGAACACTGAAGCTTTCTTT. Amino acid sequence: CAWRGRDTLNTEAFF.

In regard to this clone: The identical CDR3 is also encoded by other nucleotide sequences in the sample. The rearrangement links TRBV19 to TRBJ2-7, with 8 nucleotides matching TRBD1. The CDR3 totals 13 residues. With V trimmed by 5 bases and J by 4 bases, 4 bases remained unmatched. Germline CDR1 is LNHDA and CDR2 is SQIVND (reference sequence). In DNA form, the CDR3 reads TGTGCCAGTAGTCCCACAGGGGGATACGAGCAGTACTTC. Amino acids: CASSPTGGYEQYF.

V gene TRBV5-1 combines with J gene TRBJ1-1, with a weak D call TRBD1 (5 bases). V was shortened by 1 base and J by 3 bases, with 13 bases between the two germline ends. The CDR3 is 15 amino acids. In germline, CDR1 is SGHRS, CDR2 YFSETQ. CDR3 in amino acids: CASSLNLGGDTEAFF. The DNA for the CDR3 is TGCGCCAGCAGCTTGAATCTGGGGGGGGACACTGAAGCTTTCTTT. Full variable domain (missing parts from reference TRBV5-1 and TRBJ1-1): KAGVTQTPRYLIKTRGQQVTLSCSPISGHRSVSWYQQTPGQGLQFLFEYFSETQRNKGNFPGRFSGRQFSNSRSEMNVSTLELGDSALYLCASSLNLGGDTEAFFGQGTRLTVV.

The sample holds one count of this clone. The chain is built from TRBV29-1 and TRBJ2-3; 10 bases are a match to TRBD2. V gave up 6 bases and J gave up 0 bases; unmatched junction bases: 6. The CDR3 is 15 amino acids. Germline loops: CDR1 SQVTM, CDR2 ANQGSEA. The CDR3: CSVAGTSDSTDTQYF. CDR3 DNA: TGCAGCGTGGCCGGGACTAGCGATAGCACAGATACGCAGTATTTT.

This clone was picked up a small number of times. Other DNA sequences in the same sample also yield this CDR3. This chain uses TRBV27 with TRBJ2-1; weak D call: TRBD1 (6 bases). The V end was cut by 0 bases, the J end by 9 bases, with 6 bases between. Per germline, CDR1 MNHEY and CDR2 SMNVEV (reference sequence). The CDR3 length is 12 residues. The CDR3 loop reads CASSLSRGEQFF. The CDR3 DNA follows: TGTGCCAGCAGTTTATCCAGGGGTGAGCAGTTCTTC.

This CDR3 reads CAWSVGARDRGNSPLHF. CDR3 sequence (DNA): TGTGCCTGGAGTGTAGGGGCTCGGGACAGGGGGAATTCACCCCTCCACTTT. The chain carries TRBV30 and TRBJ1-6; 11 positions match TRBD1. The CDR3 length is 17 residues. Germline loops: CDR1 GTSNPN, CDR2 SVGIG (reference sequence). Losses at the gene ends were 0 bases for V and 7 bases for J; bases not matched to a gene: 8.

The chain employs TRBV5-5 and TRBJ1-1; D perhaps matches TRBD1 (6 bases). CDR3 length: 14 amino acids. Germline V gene sequence: CDR1 SGHKS, CDR2 YYEKEE (reference sequence). V lost 7 bases and J lost 5, with 18 bases in between. CDR3: CASDFDRRPTEAFF. CDR3 DNA: TGTGCCAGCGACTTTGACAGGCGCCCTACTGAAGCTTTCTTT.

The chain uses TRBV7-3 and TRBJ2-3, with 9 bases aligning to TRBD2. Germline V CDR1 and CDR2: SGHTA, FQGTGA. V lost 1 base, J lost 0 bases, and 11 bases stayed unmatched. This CDR3 is built from 19 residues. CDR3 loop: CASSLILVASGNSTDTQYF. CDR3 in DNA: TGTGCCAGCAGCTTAATTTTGGTGGCTAGCGGGAACAGCACAGATACGCAGTATTTT.

The V and J genes are TRBV7-4 and TRBJ2-7; TRBD1 agrees at 8 bases. The ends lost 2 bases at V and 0 bases at J; junction bases unmatched: 3. In germline, CDR1 is SGHVT, CDR2 SQSDAQ. The CDR3 has 15 amino acids. The CDR3, as DNA: TGTGCCAGCAGCTTAACCGGGACAGGCTCCTACGAGCAGTACTTC. It specifies CASSLTGTGSYEQYF.